Below, 26 T cell receptor beta chains from the same sample are listed, as sequenced in a study of T cell clonotyping in hematopoietic cell transplantation. Sequencing was performed with immunoSEQ multiplex PCR; in TCRdb, only in-frame clones are kept and a portion is missing. The profile shows 4,900 or so clones, around 76% of them singletons. Sequencing was performed on peripheral blood mononuclear cells, taken 100 days after allogeneic stem cell transplant. Receptor source: a male patient in his sixties or seventies who had an allogeneic stem cell transplant, so T cells may come from the graft donor. Some clones in this sample may be carry-over from other donors' samples.

The rearrangement uses TRBV7-9 and TRBJ2-2; 9 bases are shared with TRBD2. The CDR3 is 15 amino acids. With 4 bases clipped from V and 0 bases from J, the junction kept 0 bases outside the gene matches. CDR1 is SEHNR and CDR2 is FQNEAQ in the germline V gene (reference sequence). The CDR3 DNA is TGTGCCAGCAGCTCTAGCGGGGCGAACACCGGGGAGCTGTTTTTT. This gives the protein CASSSSGANTGELFF.

The CDR3 here is CASSLGFAGPEQYF. The CDR3 region has the DNA TGTGCCAGCAGCTTAGGATTCGCGGGGCCCGAGCAGTACTTC. The chain has TRBV7-2 and TRBJ2-7; D may be TRBD2 (6 bases). Germline lookup yields CDR1 SGHTA and CDR2 FQGNSA. V lost 1 base to trimming and J lost 6 bases, with 13 bases between them. This CDR3 is 14 amino acids long.

This chain connects TRBV13 to TRBJ2-3; 8 bases line up with TRBD2. The CDR3 runs to 16 residues. Germline V gives CDR1 PRHDT, CDR2 FYEKMQ (reference sequence). V shed 5 bases and J 0 bases; nucleotides not matched to a gene: 7. CDR3 in amino acids: CASSLRLAPSTDTQYF. Written as DNA, the CDR3 is TGTGCCAGCAGCCTTAGACTAGCGCCGAGCACAGATACGCAGTATTTT.

The rearrangement uses TRBV7-3 and TRBJ1-3; D is perhaps TRBD1 (5 bases). This CDR3 region has 14 residues. Trimming stripped 5 bases from V and 0 bases from J, with 8 bases between. The germline gives CDR1 SGHTA, CDR2 FQGTGA. The CDR3 DNA reads TGTGCCAGCAGCCTCGACAGCTCTGGAAACACCATATATTTT. Its protein is CASSLDSSGNTIYF.

V gene TRBV5-5 combines with J gene TRBJ2-1; D is ambiguous. In germline, CDR1 is SGHKS, CDR2 YYEKEE (reference sequence). Trimming took 2 bases from V and 0 from J, leaving 15 bases between them. The CDR3 loop spans 17 amino acids. The CDR3 spells CASSLNSGFASYNEQFF. The CDR3 coding sequence is TGTGCCAGCAGCTTAAACAGTGGCTTCGCCTCCTACAATGAGCAGTTCTTC.

The J gene is TRBJ2-5, the V gene TRBV19, with TRBD2 identical over 13 bases. The V gene end was trimmed by 7 bases and the J gene end by 5 bases; junction bases not matched to a gene: 10. CDR3 length: 16 amino acids. From germline, CDR1 is LNHDA and CDR2 SQIVND (reference sequence). CDR3 nucleotides: TGTGCCAGTACCCCACTAGCGGGAGGGCCGTGGGAGACCCAGTACTTC. Translation gives CASTPLAGGPWETQYF. The full variable domain, completed using reference TRBV19 and TRBJ2-5, is DGGITQSPKYLFRKEGQNVTLSCEQNLNHDAMYWYRQDPGQGLRLIYYSQIVNDFQKGDIAEGYSVSREKKESFPLTVTSAQKNPTAFYLCASTPLAGGPWETQYFGPGTRLLVL.

The V call is TRBV30, the J call TRBJ1-2; D possibly corresponds to TRBD1 (6 bases). Germline CDR1 is GTSNPN and CDR2 is SVGIG (reference sequence). V was trimmed by 0 bases and J by 8 bases, leaving 13 bases between them. The CDR3 totals 13 residues. CDR3 in amino acids: CAWSVGQRAGYTF. CDR3 in DNA: TGTGCCTGGAGTGTGGGACAAAGGGCCGGCTACACCTTC. The complete variable domain, with remaining parts taken from reference TRBV30 and TRBJ1-2, reads SQTIHQWPATLVQPVGSPLSLECTVEGTSNPNLYWYRQAAGRGLQLLFYSVGIGQISSEVPQNLSASRPQDRQFILSSKKLLLSDSGFYLCAWSVGQRAGYTFGSGTRLTVV.

The chain combines TRBV7-2 with TRBJ1-2; D gene ambiguous. Looked up from germline, CDR1 is SGHTA and CDR2 is FQGNSA. The CDR3 runs to 13 residues. The V end lost 3 bases, the J end lost 3 bases, and 8 bases lay between the germline ends. The CDR3 region is CASSFGQHYGYTF. As DNA, the CDR3 is TGTGCCAGCAGCTTCGGGCAGCACTATGGCTACACCTTC.

This clone was observed a few times. The chain is built from TRBV4-2 and TRBJ2-1, with 8 bases matching TRBD2. Trimming removed 4 bases from V and 9 bases from J; junction bases left unmatched: 5. The germline V gene encodes CDR1 LGHNA and CDR2 YNFKEQ. The CDR3 length is 13 residues. The CDR3 here is CASSPRTSTEQFF. The CDR3 DNA sequence: TGTGCCAGCAGCCCGAGGACTAGCACTGAGCAGTTCTTC.

In nucleotides, the CDR3 is TGTGCCAGCAGCTTAGGCCGGGGGGCTGGCCAGCCCCAGCATTTT. Its protein is CASSLGRGAGQPQHF. This chain links TRBV13 with TRBJ1-5; possible D gene TRBD1, 6 bases. CDR3 size: 15 residues. V lost 0 bases to trimming and J lost 7 bases, with 13 bases between them. Germline loops: CDR1 PRHDT, CDR2 FYEKMQ (reference sequence).

The V gene is TRBV6-5, the J gene TRBJ1-2; possibly TRBD1 for D (5 bases). This CDR3 region has 12 residues. V lost 4 bases and J 8 bases, leaving 11 bases between the germline ends. The germline gives CDR1 MNHEY, CDR2 SVGAGI. CDR3: CASSLRRGGYTF. DNA for the CDR3: TGTGCCAGCAGTTTAAGGAGGGGCGGCTACACCTTC.

CDR3 loop: CAISPGTGVDIQYF. CDR3 DNA sequence: TGTGCCATCAGTCCCGGGACAGGGGTGGACATTCAGTACTTC. V is TRBV10-3 and J is TRBJ2-4; TRBD1 agrees at 10 bases. J lost 8 bases, V lost 5 bases, and 6 bases had no gene match. Per the germline V gene, CDR1 is ENHRY and CDR2 is SYGVKD. The CDR3 consists of 14 residues.

In DNA, the CDR3 is TGTGCCAGCAGTTATCGGAGCTATCGCACTGAAGCTTTCTTT. Its translation: CASSYRSYRTEAFF. The gene calls are TRBV6-5 and TRBJ1-1, with D hard to call. CDR1 is MNHEY, CDR2 SVGAGI, per germline. The ends were cut back, 3 bases at V and 4 bases at J, with 12 bases in the middle. CDR3 length equals 14 residues.

The rearrangement links TRBV7-9 to TRBJ2-3; a weak D match, TRBD2 (6 bases). Germline CDR1 is SEHNR and CDR2 is FQNEAQ (reference sequence). V gave up 3 bases and J gave up 5 bases, with 15 bases separating them. This CDR3 region has 15 residues. CDR3 nucleotide sequence: TGTGCCAGCAGCTTGGACGGGAGAGTAGAAGATACGCAGTATTTT. Encoded protein: CASSLDGRVEDTQYF.

This clone was counted between two and nine times. The J gene is TRBJ2-7, the V gene TRBV9; either TRBD1 or TRBD2 may fit D (5 bases each). V was pared by 4 bases and J by 7 bases, with 18 bases between. Germline V gene sequence: CDR1 SGDLS, CDR2 YYNGEE. The CDR3 runs to 14 residues. The CDR3 sequence is CASSTWDVPSEQYF. The CDR3, as DNA: TGTGCCAGCAGCACCTGGGACGTCCCTAGTGAGCAGTACTTC.

The chain carries TRBV5-4 and TRBJ1-2, with D possibly TRBD1 on 6 matching bases. This CDR3 region has 12 residues. CDR1 SGHNT and CDR2 YYREEE come from the germline V gene (reference sequence). V was clipped by 9 bases and J by 4 bases, with 13 bases between them. CDR3 residues: CATEIRGYGYTF. In DNA, the CDR3 is TGTGCCACCGAGATCAGGGGCTATGGCTACACCTTC.

By proportion, this clone is medium-sized (0.01 to 0.1%). V gene TRBV7-2 combines with J gene TRBJ2-1, with unresolved D. Germline CDR1 SGHTA, CDR2 FQGNSA. Trimming cost V 1 base and J 0 bases, with 7 bases left between them. CDR3 length: 15 residues. The CDR3 sequence is CASSLVPSSYNEQFF. CDR3 coding DNA: TGTGCCAGCAGCTTAGTCCCGAGCTCCTACAATGAGCAGTTCTTC.

The rearrangement links TRBV19 to TRBJ1-1, with D tentatively TRBD1 (6 bases). Per germline, CDR1 LNHDA and CDR2 SQIVND (reference sequence). The V and J ends lost 6 bases and 1 base respectively, with 15 bases between them. This CDR3 is built from 15 residues. CDR3 residues: CASSYGGGRNTEAFF. In DNA form, the CDR3 reads TGTGCCAGTAGCTATGGGGGGGGGCGGAACACTGAAGCTTTCTTT.

The DNA for the CDR3 is TGTGCCAGCAGTGAATTGGGCGGGAGTGGAGATACGCAGTATTTT. Translating gives CASSELGGSGDTQYF. This chain connects TRBV25-1 to TRBJ2-3, with 7 positions matching TRBD2. The V segment lost 1 base and the J segment 5 bases; nucleotides outside the gene matches: 6. The germline V gene encodes CDR1 MGHDK and CDR2 SYGVNS. The CDR3 contains 15 residues.

The table lists this clone with a few counts. This chain connects TRBV2 to TRBJ1-6; D might be TRBD1 (5 bases). Germline-derived CDR1 and CDR2 are SNHLY and FYNNEI. V gave up 0 bases and J gave up 7 bases, with 10 bases separating them. The CDR3 covers 15 residues. The CDR3 bases are TGTGCCAGCAGTGAAGCTATCGGGGCGAATTCACCCCTCCACTTT. Encoded protein: CASSEAIGANSPLHF. The full variable domain, rest sourced from reference TRBV2 and TRBJ1-6, is EPEVTQTPSHQVTQMGQEVILRCVPISNHLYFYWYRQILGQKVEFLVSFYNNEISEKSEIFDDQFSVERPDGSNFTLKIRSTKLEDSAMYFCASSEAIGANSPLHFGNGTRLTVT.

J is TRBJ2-2 and V is TRBV10-1; D unresolved. This CDR3 has 11 residues. V gave up 4 bases and J gave up 7 bases, with 4 bases separating them. The germline V gene has CDR1 WNHNN and CDR2 SYGVQD (reference sequence). The chain's CDR3 is CASSVGGELFF. CDR3 nucleotide sequence: TGCGCCAGCAGTGTCGGCGGGGAGCTGTTTTTT.

The chain has TRBV19 and TRBJ1-1; D might be TRBD1 (5 bases). Germline V gene sequence: CDR1 LNHDA, CDR2 SQIVND (reference sequence). The CDR3 spans 16 residues. V lost 4 bases to trimming and J lost 2 bases, with 17 bases between them. The chain's CDR3 is CASSNRDRSFNTEAFF. The CDR3 bases are TGTGCCAGTAGTAACCGGGACCGCTCATTCAACACTGAAGCTTTCTTT. The variable domain in full, with the rest retrieved from reference TRBV19 and TRBJ1-1, is DGGITQSPKYLFRKEGQNVTLSCEQNLNHDAMYWYRQDPGQGLRLIYYSQIVNDFQKGDIAEGYSVSREKKESFPLTVTSAQKNPTAFYLCASSNRDRSFNTEAFFGQGTRLTVV.

The rearrangement uses TRBV7-8 and TRBJ2-7; the D gene is possibly TRBD1 (6 bases). Trimming took off 3 bases at V and 3 bases at J, with 9 bases between the two ends. CDR1 is SGHVS, CDR2 FQNEAQ, per germline. CDR3 length equals 13 residues. The DNA of the CDR3 is TGTGCCAGCAGCTTGACAGGCTTCTACGAGCAGTACTTC. It is translated as CASSLTGFYEQYF.

In the case of this clone: Within the sample, other DNA sequences also encode this same CDR3. The chain has TRBV11-2 and TRBJ2-3; TRBD2 is a possible D gene (5 bases). Trimming cost V 1 base and J 0 bases, with 8 bases left between them. From germline, CDR1 is SGHAT and CDR2 FQNNGV. This CDR3 contains 15 residues. DNA of the CDR3: TGTGCCAGCAGCTTAGCGAGCGGTAGCACAGATACGCAGTATTTT. Translating gives CASSLASGSTDTQYF.

The V call is TRBV19, the J call TRBJ1-1, with 8 bases that match TRBD1. The V gene end was trimmed by 6 bases and the J gene end by 4 bases; junction bases not matched to a gene: 7. The CDR3 has 14 amino acids. Germline V lookup: CDR1 LNHDA, CDR2 SQIVND (reference sequence). This CDR3 reads CASSDRGTSTEAFF. The CDR3 DNA is TGTGCCAGTAGCGACAGGGGAACGAGCACTGAAGCTTTCTTT. The variable domain in full, with the rest retrieved from reference TRBV19 and TRBJ1-1, is DGGITQSPKYLFRKEGQNVTLSCEQNLNHDAMYWYRQDPGQGLRLIYYSQIVNDFQKGDIAEGYSVSREKKESFPLTVTSAQKNPTAFYLCASSDRGTSTEAFFGQGTRLTVV.

The V gene is TRBV7-9, the J gene TRBJ1-2; the match to TRBD1 covers 9 bases. CDR1 is SEHNR and CDR2 is FQNEAQ in the germline V gene (reference sequence). The CDR3 sequence is 13 residues long. V lost 1 base, J lost 6 bases, and 0 bases stayed unmatched. The CDR3 spells CASSLGQGDGYTF. The DNA of the CDR3 is TGTGCCAGCAGCTTAGGACAGGGGGATGGCTACACCTTC.